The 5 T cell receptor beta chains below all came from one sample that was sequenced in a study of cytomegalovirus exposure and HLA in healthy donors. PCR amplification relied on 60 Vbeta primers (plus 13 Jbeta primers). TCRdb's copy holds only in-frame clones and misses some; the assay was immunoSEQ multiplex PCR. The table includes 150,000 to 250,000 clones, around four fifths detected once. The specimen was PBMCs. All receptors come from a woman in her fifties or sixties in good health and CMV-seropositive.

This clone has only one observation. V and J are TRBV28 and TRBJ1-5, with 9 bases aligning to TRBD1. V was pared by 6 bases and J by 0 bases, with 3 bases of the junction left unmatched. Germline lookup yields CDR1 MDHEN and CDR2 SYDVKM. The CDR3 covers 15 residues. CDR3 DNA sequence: TGTGCCAGCAGGGACAGGGGTCTTAGCAATCAGCCCCAGCATTTT. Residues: CASRDRGLSNQPQHF.

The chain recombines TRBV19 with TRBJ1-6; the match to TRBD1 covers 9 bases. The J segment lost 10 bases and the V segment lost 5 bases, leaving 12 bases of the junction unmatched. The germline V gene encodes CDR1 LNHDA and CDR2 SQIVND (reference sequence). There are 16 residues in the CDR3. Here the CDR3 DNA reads TGTGCCAGTAGTCGAGGGACAGGGTCAGGAGGGTCACCCCTCCACTTT. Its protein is CASSRGTGSGGSPLHF.

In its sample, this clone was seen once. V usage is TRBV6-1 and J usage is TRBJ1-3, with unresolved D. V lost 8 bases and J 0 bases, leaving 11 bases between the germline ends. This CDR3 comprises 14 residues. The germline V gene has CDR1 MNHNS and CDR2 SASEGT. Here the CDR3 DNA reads TGTGCCAGCTTAAGCGGAGGCTCTGGAAACACCATATATTTT. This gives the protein CASLSGGSGNTIYF.

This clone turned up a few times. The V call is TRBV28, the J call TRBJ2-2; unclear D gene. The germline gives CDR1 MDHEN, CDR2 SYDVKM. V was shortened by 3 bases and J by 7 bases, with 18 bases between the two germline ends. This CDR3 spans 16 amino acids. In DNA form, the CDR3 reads TGTGCCAGCAGTTTCGTAATGGTTTCCGAGCACGGGGAGCTGTTTTTT. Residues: CASSFVMVSEHGELFF.

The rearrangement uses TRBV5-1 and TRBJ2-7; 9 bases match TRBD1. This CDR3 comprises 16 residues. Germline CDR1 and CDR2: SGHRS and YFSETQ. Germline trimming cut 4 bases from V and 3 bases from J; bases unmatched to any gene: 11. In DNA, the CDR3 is TGCGCCAGCAGCCTCTCACCAGGGACAGGGTACTACGAGCAGTACTTC. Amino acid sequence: CASSLSPGTGYYEQYF.